These 31 T cell receptor beta chains originate from one sample sequenced in a study of CD8 T cells in ankylosing spondylitis. MiXCR, run by TCRdb on the 5' RACE reads, gives a single entry per CDR3 protein. The sample carries 230,000 or so distinct CDR3 sequences, about 20% recorded once. Sequenced: blood, either unsorted or a sorted T cell fraction (not recorded which). These TCRs come from a male donor with ankylosing spondylitis or in good health (not recorded which).

The rearrangement joins TRBV4-1 to TRBJ2-3, with 7 bases fitting TRBD2. V was pared by 0 bases and J by 11 bases, with 14 bases of the junction left unmatched. CDR1 and CDR2 from the germline V gene are MGHRA and YSYEKL. The CDR3 length is 16 residues. CDR3 nucleotides: TGCGCCAGCAGCCAAGAGGGGGGGAGGTCGACTTATATGCAGTATTTT. This translates into CASSQEGGRSTYMQYF.

This clonotype appeared a few times. This chain's CDR3 is CASSEASESSYNEQFF. The CDR3 nucleotides are TGTGCCAGCAGTGAAGCCAGCGAAAGCTCCTACAATGAGCAGTTCTTC. This chain connects TRBV6-1 to TRBJ2-1; D is undetermined. Per germline, CDR1 MNHNS and CDR2 SASEGT. The CDR3 loop spans 16 amino acids. The V end was cut by 0 bases, the J end by 0 bases, with 9 bases between.

J is TRBJ2-3 and V is TRBV7-9, with 15 bases aligning to TRBD2. The CDR3 loop spans 15 amino acids. The germline V gene has CDR1 SEHNR and CDR2 FQNEAQ (reference sequence). Unmatched junction bases numbered 8, after V lost 5 bases and J lost 11 bases. The CDR3 DNA sequence: TGTGCCAGCAGCCCTGGACTAGCGGGAGGGCCTGAGCAGTATTTT. Translated: CASSPGLAGGPEQYF.

This clonotype has a handful of counts. V and J are TRBV7-8 and TRBJ2-3, with 7 bases aligning to TRBD2. Germline V lookup: CDR1 SGHVS, CDR2 FQNEAQ. This CDR3 has 15 amino acids. Trimming at V came to 5 bases and at J to 4 bases, leaving 9 bases not matched to a gene. This CDR3 reads CASSPRQGGADTQYF. CDR3 coding DNA: TGTGCCAGCAGCCCGAGGCAGGGAGGGGCAGATACGCAGTATTTT.

This clonotype has more than one count but fewer than ten. The chain is built from TRBV6-1 and TRBJ2-1; 11 bases align to TRBD2. Germline-derived CDR1 and CDR2 are MNHNS and SASEGT. Trimming at V came to 5 bases and at J to 5 bases, leaving 14 bases not matched to a gene. This CDR3 contains 18 residues. The CDR3 is CASSPAHPGLAEHNEQFF. The CDR3 DNA follows: TGTGCCAGCAGTCCAGCGCACCCGGGACTAGCGGAACACAATGAGCAGTTCTTC.

This clonotype was counted between two and nine times. The rearrangement joins TRBV7-6 to TRBJ2-7, with 7 positions matching TRBD2. V shed 5 bases, J shed 0 bases, and the junction held 4 bases outside the gene matches. CDR1 and CDR2 (germline): SGHVS, FNYEAQ. The CDR3 sequence is 14 residues long. The CDR3 DNA follows: TGTGCCAGCAGCCCAACTAGCGCCTCCTACGAGCAGTACTTC. Protein product: CASSPTSASYEQYF. The full variable domain, with the rest looked up from reference TRBV7-6 and TRBJ2-7, is GAGVSQSPRYKVTKRGQDVALRCDPISGHVSLYWYRQALGQGPEFLTYFNYEAQQDKSGLPNDRFSAERPEGSISTLTIQRTEQRDSAMYRCASSPTSASYEQYFGPGTRLTVT.

Only a few counts were recorded for this clonotype. The CDR3 sequence is CASSDKTSGRETQYF. DNA of the CDR3: TGCGCCAGCAGTGATAAGACTAGCGGGAGGGAGACCCAGTACTTC. The chain links TRBV10-2 to TRBJ2-5; 13 positions agree with TRBD2. The germline CDR1 and CDR2 sequences are WSHSY and SAAADI. The CDR3 is made up of 15 amino acids. V was pared by 3 bases and J by 5 bases, with 3 bases of the junction left unmatched.

This rearrangement joins TRBV6-4 to TRBJ1-1; 7 bases map to TRBD1. The CDR3 has 15 residues. V trimming: 4 bases; J trimming: 0 bases; junction bases outside the gene matches: 5. Germline CDR1 MRHNA, CDR2 SNTAGT. The CDR3 DNA follows: TGTGCCAGCAGTGCGGGACAGTATATGAACACTGAAGCTTTCTTT. Translated: CASSAGQYMNTEAFF.

The chain joins TRBV4-2 to TRBJ2-2; D gene unclear. The CDR3 length is 16 residues. V lost 0 bases, J lost 4 bases, and 12 bases lay in between. Germline CDR1 and CDR2: LGHNA and YNFKEQ. The CDR3 protein is CASSQDGPPGTGELFF. The CDR3 nucleotides are TGTGCCAGCAGCCAAGATGGACCACCGGGCACCGGGGAGCTGTTTTTT.

As regards this clonotype: One junction end does not reproduce the germline sequence, and a read error may be involved. Written as DNA, the CDR3 is TGTGCCAGCAGTTTAGCGCTCCTAGCGGGGAACACCGGGGGGCTGTTTTTT. It is translated as CASSLALLAGNTGGLFF. V gene TRBV12-3 or TRBV12-4 combines with J gene TRBJ2-2; 9 positions agree with TRBD2. The CDR3 covers 17 residues.

V and J are TRBV5-1 and TRBJ2-1; the D gene is possibly TRBD2 (6 bases). The CDR3 consists of 16 residues. Germline lookup yields CDR1 SGHRS and CDR2 YFSETQ. Trimming took 1 base from V and 0 from J, leaving 11 bases between them. DNA of the CDR3: TGCGCCAGCAGCTTGACAATACTAGCCTCCTACAATGAGCAGTTCTTC. This encodes CASSLTILASYNEQFF.

This clonotype was seen ten or more times. The chain joins TRBV12-3 or TRBV12-4 to TRBJ2-1; a possible D gene is TRBD2 (6 bases). V gave up 4 bases and J gave up 5 bases, with 21 bases separating them. CDR3 size: 17 residues. The DNA for the CDR3 is TGTGCCAGCAGTTCCACAACCGGGACTCAGGGTCACAATGAGCAGTTCTTC. It yields the protein CASSSTTGTQGHNEQFF.

This clonotype has just a few counts. The chain combines TRBV29-1 with TRBJ1-2, with 8 positions matching TRBD1. The ends lost 5 bases at V and 3 bases at J; junction bases unmatched: 11. The V gene's germline CDR1 is SQVTM and CDR2 ANQGSEA. CDR3 length: 15 amino acids. In nucleotides, the CDR3 is TGCAGCGTTATCAGGACAGGGAGCAGGGACTATGGCTACACCTTC. It specifies CSVIRTGSRDYGYTF.

For the CDR3, the DNA is TGCGCCAGCAGCTTGGCCTCACTAGCGGCCCCGCTTGGGCAAGAGACCCAGTACTTC. Its translation is CASSLASLAAPLGQETQYF. The gene calls are TRBV5-1 and TRBJ2-5; 8 nucleotides line up with TRBD2. The CDR3 is 19 amino acids. V lost 0 bases to trimming and J lost 2 bases; unmatched junction nucleotides: 15. The germline gives CDR1 SGHRS, CDR2 YFSETQ.

The chain employs TRBV29-1 and TRBJ2-1; possibly TRBD2 for D (6 bases). The V end was cut by 2 bases, the J end by 3 bases, with 20 bases between. This CDR3 is built from 17 residues. Germline CDR1 and CDR2: SQVTM and ANQGSEA. Here the CDR3 reads CSVEWPPGSGNYNEQFF. Written as DNA, the CDR3 is TGCAGCGTTGAATGGCCCCCCGGGAGCGGCAACTACAATGAGCAGTTCTTC.

This clonotype was counted at least ten times. V usage is TRBV29-1 and J usage is TRBJ2-1, with D perhaps TRBD1 (6 bases). Germline V gene data show CDR1 as SQVTM and CDR2 as ANQGSEA. The CDR3 has 13 amino acids. Trimming left V 8 bases short and J 2 bases short, with 13 bases between. CDR3 sequence: CSFRQDPYNEQFF. CDR3 sequence (DNA): TGCAGCTTTCGACAGGATCCCTACAATGAGCAGTTCTTC.

This clonotype occurred a few times. The chain has TRBV4-1 and TRBJ1-2, with D uncertain. Trimming took 1 base from V and 8 from J, leaving 20 bases between them. The CDR3 length is 16 residues. Germline V gene sequence: CDR1 MGHRA, CDR2 YSYEKL. In nucleotides, the CDR3 is TGCGCCAGCAGCCAAGGGTTAAGTTACGGAGTGACAGGCTACACCTTC. The encoded protein is CASSQGLSYGVTGYTF.

Worth noting for this clonotype: With a much larger clone just one base away, this may be a read error. The conserved final phenylalanine or tryptophan is absent from the CDR3, which likely points to a read error. This chain uses TRBV20-1 with TRBJ2-7, with 9 bases matching TRBD1. The CDR3 has 14 amino acids. Germline trimming cut 1 base from V and 6 bases from J; bases unmatched to any gene: 7. CDR1 and CDR2 from the germline V gene are DFQATT and SNEGSKA (reference sequence). The CDR3 DNA reads TGCAGTGCTAGAGTTGGGACAGGGTTACCCGAGCAGTACTTG. Protein: CSARVGTGLPEQYL.

The CDR3 bases are TGTGCCAGCAGTGAAGCGCTTAACAGTCCTAGCTCCTATAATTCACCCCTCCACTTT. Translation: CASSEALNSPSSYNSPLHF. This chain uses TRBV2 with TRBJ1-6; unclear D gene. The CDR3 extends over 19 amino acids. Per the germline V gene, CDR1 is SNHLY and CDR2 is FYNNEI. V was clipped by 0 bases and J by 0 bases, with 15 bases between them.

CDR3 loop: CASSLDSGDEQYF. In nucleotides, the CDR3 is TGTGCCAGCAGCCTAGACTCCGGGGACGAGCAGTACTTC. This chain connects TRBV9 to TRBJ2-7, with D perhaps matching TRBD2 (5 bases). Trimming left V 4 bases short and J 5 bases short, with 13 bases between. CDR1 SGDLS and CDR2 YYNGEE come from the germline V gene. The CDR3 extends over 13 amino acids.

V gene TRBV12-3 or TRBV12-4 combines with J gene TRBJ2-1; D ambiguous. The CDR3 has 12 amino acids. The V and J ends lost 3 bases and 6 bases respectively, with 6 bases between them. DNA for the CDR3: TGTGCCAGCAGTTTTGGTAGCAATGAGCAGTTCTTC. It specifies CASSFGSNEQFF.

This clonotype showed up just a few times. The chain carries TRBV29-1 and TRBJ2-7, with D maybe TRBD1 (6 bases). The CDR3 loop spans 15 amino acids. CDR1 and CDR2 (germline): SQVTM, ANQGSEA. Trimming took off 4 bases at V and 6 bases at J, with 22 bases between the two ends. The CDR3 sequence: CSVVGELQGELEQYF. CDR3 DNA: TGCAGCGTTGTGGGGGAATTACAGGGCGAGCTCGAGCAGTACTTC.

This clonotype was counted a few times. The rearrangement links TRBV7-2 to TRBJ2-3; TRBD2 aligns across 13 bases. With 5 bases clipped from V and 7 bases from J, the junction kept 6 bases outside the gene matches. The CDR3 is 15 residues long. From germline, CDR1 is SGHTA and CDR2 FQGNSA. CDR3 nucleotide sequence: TGTGCCAGCAGCCCTACCGGGACTAGCGGGAATACGCAGTATTTT. Translating gives CASSPTGTSGNTQYF.

The gene calls are TRBV6-1 and TRBJ2-1, with D possibly being TRBD2 (6 bases). Looked up from germline, CDR1 is MNHNS and CDR2 is SASEGT. The CDR3 sequence is 14 residues long. Between the trimmed V and J ends, which lost 5 bases and 8 bases, there was a span of 16 bases. CDR3 sequence (DNA): TGTGCCAGCAGTCGCGGGACGTCGGGGGATGAGCAGTTCTTC. It is translated as CASSRGTSGDEQFF.

This clonotype was seen at least ten times. The chain couples TRBV12-3 or TRBV12-4 to TRBJ2-7, with TRBD1 identical over 7 bases. The CDR3 is made up of 14 amino acids. Unmatched junction bases numbered 6, after V lost 7 bases and J lost 0 bases. The CDR3 sequence: CASTGTVSSYEQYF. CDR3 nucleotides: TGTGCCAGCACCGGGACAGTGAGCTCCTACGAGCAGTACTTC.

The V call is TRBV27, the J call TRBJ2-7, with TRBD1 matching 7 bases. This CDR3 comprises 17 residues. Unmatched junction bases numbered 14, after V lost 2 bases and J lost 4 bases. Germline-derived CDR1 and CDR2 are MNHEY and SMNVEV (reference sequence). The CDR3: CASSLTLPSRGYYEQYF. The DNA for the CDR3 is TGTGCCAGCAGTTTAACCCTACCAAGCAGGGGGTATTACGAGCAGTACTTC.

The chain links TRBV12-3 or TRBV12-4 to TRBJ2-3, with 7 bases lining up with TRBD2. Trimming cost V 0 bases and J 4 bases; bases outside gene matches: 10. The CDR3 is made up of 17 amino acids. CDR3 coding DNA: TGTGCCAGCAGTTTAGCGGGGGGTGCGGGAGCGTCAGATACGCAGTATTTT. Amino acid sequence: CASSLAGGAGASDTQYF.

This chain joins TRBV12-3 or TRBV12-4 and TRBJ2-7; 7 nucleotides agree with TRBD1. The CDR3 extends over 14 amino acids. Unmatched junction bases numbered 9, after V lost 3 bases and J lost 7 bases. Here the CDR3 reads CASSFVTGSGEQYF. CDR3 nucleotides: TGTGCCAGCAGTTTCGTGACAGGGTCGGGTGAGCAGTACTTC.

The V and J genes are TRBV29-1 and TRBJ2-3; D possibly corresponds to TRBD2 (6 bases). V lost 4 bases and J lost 0, with 8 bases in between. Germline lookup yields CDR1 SQVTM and CDR2 ANQGSEA. CDR3 length equals 13 residues. The CDR3 DNA follows: TGCAGCGTTGTTGGGACTAGCACAGATACGCAGTATTTT. Translated, it gives CSVVGTSTDTQYF.

To note about this clonotype: An end of the junction differs from the germline gene, which may be a read error. The J gene is TRBJ2-6, the V gene TRBV9, with D possibly being TRBD1 (6 bases). The CDR3 is made up of 18 amino acids. Per the germline V gene, CDR1 is SGDLS and CDR2 is YYNGEE. The CDR3 DNA is TGTGCCAGCAGCGCAGGACAGCCACTCTTCTCTGGGGACAACGTCCTGACTTTC. Translation gives CASSAGQPLFSGDNVLTF.

There are a few counts of this clonotype. The chain uses TRBV6-1 and TRBJ2-1; the D is unclear. CDR3 size: 14 residues. Germline-derived CDR1 and CDR2 are MNHNS and SASEGT. Trimming cost V 6 bases and J 9 bases, with 18 bases left between them. Here the CDR3 DNA reads TGTGCCAGCAGCTCGACGCTAGGCCCTGGTGAGCAGTTCTTC. This gives the protein CASSSTLGPGEQFF.